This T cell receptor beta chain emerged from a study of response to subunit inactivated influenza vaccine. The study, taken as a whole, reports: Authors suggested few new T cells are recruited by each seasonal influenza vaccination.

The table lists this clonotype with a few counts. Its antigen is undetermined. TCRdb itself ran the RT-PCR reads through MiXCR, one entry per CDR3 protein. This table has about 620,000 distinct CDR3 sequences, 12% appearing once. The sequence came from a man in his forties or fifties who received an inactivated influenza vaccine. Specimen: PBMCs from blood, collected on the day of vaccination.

CDR3 in amino acids: CASSQVEDDEQFF. The DNA for the CDR3 is TGTGCCAGCAGCCAAGTAGAGGACGATGAGCAGTTCTTC. The rearrangement links TRBV3-1 to TRBJ2-1; D gene uncertain. The germline V gene has CDR1 LGHDT and CDR2 YNNKEL (reference sequence). Trimming left V 1 base short and J 8 bases short, with 9 bases between. CDR3 length: 13 amino acids.